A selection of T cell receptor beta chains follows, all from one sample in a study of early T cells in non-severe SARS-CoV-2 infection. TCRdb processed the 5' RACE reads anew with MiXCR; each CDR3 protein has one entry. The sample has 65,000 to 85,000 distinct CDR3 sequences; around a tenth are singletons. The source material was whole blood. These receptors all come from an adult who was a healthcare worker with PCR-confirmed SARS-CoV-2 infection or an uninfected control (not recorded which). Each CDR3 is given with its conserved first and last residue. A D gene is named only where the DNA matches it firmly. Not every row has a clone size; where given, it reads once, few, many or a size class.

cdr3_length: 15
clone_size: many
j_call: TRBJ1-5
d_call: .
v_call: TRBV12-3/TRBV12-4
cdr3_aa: CASSRLPEGDQPQHF
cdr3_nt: TGTGCCAGCAGCCGTTTACCCGAGGGAGATCAGCCCCAGCATTTT

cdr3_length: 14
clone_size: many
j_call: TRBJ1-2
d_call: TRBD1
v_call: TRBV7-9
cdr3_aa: CASSFRGTEQGYTF
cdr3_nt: TGTGCCAGCAGCTTCCGCGGGACAGAGCAGGGCTACACCTTC

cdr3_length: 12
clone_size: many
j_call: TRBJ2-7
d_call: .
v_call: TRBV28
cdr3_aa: CASSFGIYEQYF
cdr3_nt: TGTGCCAGCAGTTTCGGGATCTACGAGCAGTACTTC

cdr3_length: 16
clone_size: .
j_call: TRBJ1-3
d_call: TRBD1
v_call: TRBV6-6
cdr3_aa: CASSYGSGQTGNTIYF
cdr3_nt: TGTGCCAGCAGTTACGGTTCGGGACAGACTGGAAACACCATATATTTT

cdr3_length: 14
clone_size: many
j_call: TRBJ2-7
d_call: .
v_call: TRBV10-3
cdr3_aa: CAISESVSSYEQYF
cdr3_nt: TGTGCCATCAGTGAGTCGGTGAGCTCCTACGAGCAGTACTTC

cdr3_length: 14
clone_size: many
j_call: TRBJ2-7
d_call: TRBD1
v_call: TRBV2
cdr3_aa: CASWGSGGTVEQYF
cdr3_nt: TGTGCCAGCTGGGGGTCAGGGGGTACGGTCGAGCAGTACTTC

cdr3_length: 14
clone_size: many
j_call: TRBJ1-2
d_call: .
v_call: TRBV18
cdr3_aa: CASSPGGPNYGYTF
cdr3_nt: TGTGCCAGCTCACCAGGGGGGCCCAACTATGGCTACACCTTC

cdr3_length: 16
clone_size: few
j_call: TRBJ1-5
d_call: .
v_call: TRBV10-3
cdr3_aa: CAISEATGKGNQPQHF
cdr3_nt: TGTGCCATCAGTGAGGCGACAGGCAAGGGCAATCAGCCCCAGCATTTT

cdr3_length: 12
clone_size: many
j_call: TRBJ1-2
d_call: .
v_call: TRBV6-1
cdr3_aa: CASSEGGYGYTF
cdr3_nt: TGTGCCAGCAGTGAGGGGGGCTACGGCTACACCTTC

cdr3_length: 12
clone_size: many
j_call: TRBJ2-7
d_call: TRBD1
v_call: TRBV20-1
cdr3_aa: CSATGGVYEQYF
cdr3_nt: TGCAGTGCCACAGGGGGCGTCTACGAGCAGTACTTC

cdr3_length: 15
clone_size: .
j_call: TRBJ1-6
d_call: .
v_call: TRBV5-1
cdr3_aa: CASSLVGSRNSPLHF
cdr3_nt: TGCGCCAGCAGCTTGGTAGGTTCCCGTAATTCACCCCTCCACTTT

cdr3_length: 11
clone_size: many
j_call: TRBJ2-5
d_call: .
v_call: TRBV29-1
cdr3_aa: CSVLGQETQYF
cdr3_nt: TGCAGCGTTCTCGGTCAAGAGACCCAGTACTTC

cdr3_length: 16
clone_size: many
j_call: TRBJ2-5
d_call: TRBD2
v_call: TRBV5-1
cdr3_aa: CASSLGFTGGQETQYF
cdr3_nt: TGCGCCAGCAGCTTGGGATTTACGGGGGGCCAAGAGACCCAGTACTTC

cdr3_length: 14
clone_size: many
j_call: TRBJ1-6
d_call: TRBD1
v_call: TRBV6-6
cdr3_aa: CATIGGTGDSPLHF
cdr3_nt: TGTGCCACAATTGGGGGGACAGGGGATTCACCCCTCCACTTT

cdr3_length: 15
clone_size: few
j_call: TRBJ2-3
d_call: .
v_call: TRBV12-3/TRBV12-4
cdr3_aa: CASSLGDFVPDTQYF
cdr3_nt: TGTGCCAGCAGTTTAGGGGACTTCGTCCCAGATACGCAGTATTTT

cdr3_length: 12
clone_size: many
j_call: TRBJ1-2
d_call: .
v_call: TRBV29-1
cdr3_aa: CSGAGVRDGYTF
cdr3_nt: TGCAGCGGGGCCGGCGTGCGCGATGGCTACACCTTC

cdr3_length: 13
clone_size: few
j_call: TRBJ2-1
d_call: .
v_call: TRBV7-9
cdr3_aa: CASSPAVSDEQFF
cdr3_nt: TGTGCCAGCAGTCCAGCTGTGAGCGATGAGCAGTTCTTC

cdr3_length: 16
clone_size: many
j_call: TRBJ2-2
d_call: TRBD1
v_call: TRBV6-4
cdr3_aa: CASSDRDRGHTGELFF
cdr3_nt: TGTGCCAGCAGTGACCGGGACAGGGGGCACACCGGGGAGCTGTTTTTT

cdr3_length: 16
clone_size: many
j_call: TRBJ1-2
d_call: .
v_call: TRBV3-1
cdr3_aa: CASSQYTSFIANGYTF
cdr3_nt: TGTGCCAGCAGCCAATACACGAGTTTCATTGCCAATGGCTACACCTTC

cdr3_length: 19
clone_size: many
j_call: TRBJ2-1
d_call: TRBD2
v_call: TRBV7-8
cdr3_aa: CASSLRASGSIGSYNEQFF
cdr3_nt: TGTGCCAGCAGCTTAAGGGCTAGCGGGAGCATCGGCTCCTACAATGAGCAGTTCTTC

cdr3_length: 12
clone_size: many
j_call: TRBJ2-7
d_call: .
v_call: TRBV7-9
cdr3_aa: CASSQTGYEQYF
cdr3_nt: TGTGCCAGCAGCCAAACGGGTTACGAGCAGTACTTC

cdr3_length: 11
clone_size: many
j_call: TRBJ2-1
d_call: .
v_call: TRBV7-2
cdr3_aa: CASSWYNEQFF
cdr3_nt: TGTGCCAGCAGCTGGTACAATGAGCAGTTCTTC

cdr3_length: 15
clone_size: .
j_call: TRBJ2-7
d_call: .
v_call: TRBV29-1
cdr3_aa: CSVVWGDSSSYEQYF
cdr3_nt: TGCAGCGTTGTTTGGGGAGATAGTAGCTCCTACGAGCAGTACTTC

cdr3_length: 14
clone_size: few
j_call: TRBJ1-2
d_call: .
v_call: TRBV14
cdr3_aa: CASSQAVTGVGYTF
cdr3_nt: TGTGCCAGCAGCCAAGCCGTGACAGGAGTCGGCTACACCTTC

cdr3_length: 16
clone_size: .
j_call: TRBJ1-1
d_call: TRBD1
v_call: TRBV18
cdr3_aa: CASSPTTGGTNTEAFF
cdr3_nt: TGTGCCAGCTCACCCACGACAGGGGGCACGAACACTGAAGCTTTCTTT

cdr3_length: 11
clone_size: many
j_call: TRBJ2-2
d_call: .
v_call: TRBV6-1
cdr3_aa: CASYTGGELFF
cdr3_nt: TGTGCCAGCTACACCGGCGGGGAGCTGTTTTTT

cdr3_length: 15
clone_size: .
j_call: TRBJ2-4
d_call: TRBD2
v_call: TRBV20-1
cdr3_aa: CSASPSGGPSSIQYF
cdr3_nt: TGCAGTGCTAGCCCTAGCGGGGGCCCAAGTAGCATTCAGTACTTC

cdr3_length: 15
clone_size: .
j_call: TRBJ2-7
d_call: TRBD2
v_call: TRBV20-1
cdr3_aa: CSARPMTSGGYEQYF
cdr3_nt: TGCAGTGCTAGACCCATGACTAGCGGGGGCTACGAGCAGTACTTC

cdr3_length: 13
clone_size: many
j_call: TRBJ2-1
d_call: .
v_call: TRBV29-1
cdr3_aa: CSVGVKGYNEQFF
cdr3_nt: TGCAGCGTGGGAGTTAAGGGCTACAATGAGCAGTTCTTC

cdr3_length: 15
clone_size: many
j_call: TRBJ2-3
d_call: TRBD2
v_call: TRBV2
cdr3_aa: CASRAGTTGTDTQYF
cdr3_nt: TGTGCCAGCAGGGCCGGGACTACCGGCACAGATACGCAGTATTTT

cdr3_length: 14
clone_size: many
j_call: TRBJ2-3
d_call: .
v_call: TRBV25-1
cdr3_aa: CASSESRILDTQYF
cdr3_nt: TGTGCCAGCAGTGAATCCAGGATCCTCGATACGCAGTATTTT

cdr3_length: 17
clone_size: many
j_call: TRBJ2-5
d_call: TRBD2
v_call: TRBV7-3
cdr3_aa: CASSLGLAGGRQETQYF
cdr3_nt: TGTGCCAGCAGCTTAGGCCTAGCGGGAGGTCGTCAAGAGACCCAGTACTTC

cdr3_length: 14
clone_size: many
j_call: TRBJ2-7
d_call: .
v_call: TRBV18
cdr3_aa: CASSPPGAVYEQYF
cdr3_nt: TGTGCCAGCTCACCACCGGGAGCCGTCTACGAGCAGTACTTC

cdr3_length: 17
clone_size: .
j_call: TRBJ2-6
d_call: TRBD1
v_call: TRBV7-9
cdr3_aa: CASSTWDSETGANVLTF
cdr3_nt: TGTGCCAGCAGCACCTGGGACAGTGAGACGGGGGCCAACGTCCTGACTTTC

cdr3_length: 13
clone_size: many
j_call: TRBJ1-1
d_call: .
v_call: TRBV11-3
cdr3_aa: CASSLLTRTEAFF
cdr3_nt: TGTGCCAGCAGCTTATTGACCCGCACTGAAGCTTTCTTT

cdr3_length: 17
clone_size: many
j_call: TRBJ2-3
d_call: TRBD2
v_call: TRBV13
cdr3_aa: CASSSRGLAGVADTQYF
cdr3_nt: TGTGCCAGCAGCTCGAGGGGACTAGCGGGAGTTGCGGATACGCAGTATTTT

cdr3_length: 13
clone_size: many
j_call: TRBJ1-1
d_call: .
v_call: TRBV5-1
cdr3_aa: CASSLGQDTEAFF
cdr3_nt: TGCGCCAGCAGCTTGGGACAGGACACTGAAGCTTTCTTT

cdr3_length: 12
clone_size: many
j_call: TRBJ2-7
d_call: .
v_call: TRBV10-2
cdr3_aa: CASSDRLYEQYF
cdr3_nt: TGCGCCAGCAGTGACCGGCTCTACGAGCAGTACTTC

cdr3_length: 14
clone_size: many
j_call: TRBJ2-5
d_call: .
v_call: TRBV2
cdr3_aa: CASKTRLSQETQYF
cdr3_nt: TGTGCCAGTAAGACTAGGTTGTCCCAAGAGACCCAGTACTTC

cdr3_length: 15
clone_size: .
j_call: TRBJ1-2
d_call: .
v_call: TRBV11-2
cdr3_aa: CASGAGGGAQYGYTF
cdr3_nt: TGTGCCAGCGGGGCCGGCGGGGGCGCCCAATATGGCTACACCTTC

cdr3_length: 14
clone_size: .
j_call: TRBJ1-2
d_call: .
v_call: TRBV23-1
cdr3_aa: CASLKGQSLYGYTF
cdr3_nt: TGCGCCAGCTTAAAAGGACAATCCCTTTATGGCTACACCTTC

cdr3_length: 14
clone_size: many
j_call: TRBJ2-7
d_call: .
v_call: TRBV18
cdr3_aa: CASSPQDSYGEQYF
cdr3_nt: TGTGCCAGCTCACCACAGGACAGCTACGGCGAGCAGTACTTC

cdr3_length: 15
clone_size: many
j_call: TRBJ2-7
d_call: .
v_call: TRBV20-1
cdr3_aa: CSARDLARGSYEQYF
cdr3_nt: TGCAGTGCTAGAGATCTAGCGAGGGGCTCCTACGAGCAGTACTTC

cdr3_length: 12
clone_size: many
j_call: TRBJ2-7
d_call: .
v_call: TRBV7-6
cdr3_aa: CASSLQSGEQYF
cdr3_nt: TGTGCCAGCAGCTTGCAGAGCGGGGAGCAGTACTTC

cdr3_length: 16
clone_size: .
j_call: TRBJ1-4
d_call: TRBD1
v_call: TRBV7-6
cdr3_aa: CASSLSNRGTNEKLFF
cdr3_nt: TGTGCCAGCAGCCTAAGTAACAGGGGCACTAATGAAAAACTGTTTTTT

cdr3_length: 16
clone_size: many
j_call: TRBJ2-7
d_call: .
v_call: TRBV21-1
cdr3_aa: CASRVFLAGVSYEQYF
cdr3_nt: TGTGCCAGCCGAGTATTCCTAGCGGGAGTTTCTTACGAGCAGTACTTC

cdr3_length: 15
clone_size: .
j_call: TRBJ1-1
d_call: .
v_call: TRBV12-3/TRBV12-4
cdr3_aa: CASSSPGGLNTEAFF
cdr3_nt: TGTGCCAGCAGCTCACCGGGGGGCTTGAACACTGAAGCTTTCTTT

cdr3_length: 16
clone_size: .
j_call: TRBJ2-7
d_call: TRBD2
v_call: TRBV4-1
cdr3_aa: CASSQVSSGTKYEQYF
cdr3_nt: TGCGCCAGCAGCCAAGTGAGCAGCGGGACTAAGTACGAGCAGTACTTC

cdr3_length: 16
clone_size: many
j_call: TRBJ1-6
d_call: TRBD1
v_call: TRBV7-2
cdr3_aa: CASSLGGRDSSKALHF
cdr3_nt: TGTGCCAGCAGCTTAGGTGGCAGGGACAGTTCGAAGGCCCTCCACTTT

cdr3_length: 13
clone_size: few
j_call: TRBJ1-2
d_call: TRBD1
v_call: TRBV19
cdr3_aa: CASSDRGPYGYTF
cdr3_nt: TGTGCCAGTAGTGACAGGGGGCCCTATGGCTACACCTTC

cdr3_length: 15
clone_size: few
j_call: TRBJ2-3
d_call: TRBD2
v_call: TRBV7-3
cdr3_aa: CASTPIAGRTDTQYF
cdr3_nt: TGTGCCAGCACCCCCATAGCGGGGCGCACAGATACGCAGTATTTT

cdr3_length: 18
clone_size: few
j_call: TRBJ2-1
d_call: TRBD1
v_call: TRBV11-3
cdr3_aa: CASSLDRGQGSSYNEQFF
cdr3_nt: TGTGCCAGCAGCTTAGATCGGGGACAGGGGTCCTCCTACAATGAGCAGTTCTTC